These 15 T cell receptor beta chains originate from one sample sequenced in a study of blood T cell repertoires in COVID-19. The method was immunoSEQ multiplex PCR; TCRdb's version includes in-frame clones alone and lacks a portion of them. The table lists about 160,000 clones, 80% to 95% of them singletons. Sequencing was done on a sample of peripheral blood. All receptors come from a woman aged 45-65 years with acute or convalescent COVID-19.

J is TRBJ2-5 and V is TRBV18, with 11 nucleotides matching TRBD1. V shed 6 bases, J shed 5 bases, and the junction held 11 bases outside the gene matches. Germline V gene lookup returns CDR1 KGHSH and CDR2 LQKENI. This CDR3 region has 16 residues. CDR3: CASSLTGTGGGETQYF. For the CDR3, the DNA is TGTGCCAGCTCGCTAACAGGGACAGGGGGAGGCGAGACCCAGTACTTC.

This clone was found a few times. The CDR3 reads CASSLTGSTMVEQFF. Here the CDR3 DNA reads TGTGCCAGCAGCTTGACGGGGAGTACAATGGTGGAGCAGTTCTTC. The chain employs TRBV7-9 and TRBJ2-1, with a tentative D call TRBD2 (5 bases). CDR1 SEHNR and CDR2 FQNEAQ come from the germline V gene (reference sequence). Trimming cost V 3 bases and J 10 bases, with 19 bases left between them. The CDR3 is 15 residues long.

The chain has TRBV4-3 and TRBJ1-1; D uncertain. The CDR3 runs 14 residues. V was trimmed by 0 bases and J by 3 bases, leaving 8 bases between them. Per the germline V gene, CDR1 is LGHNA and CDR2 is YSLEER. CDR3 DNA sequence: TGCGCCAGCAGCCAAGATCAGGCGTACACTGAAGCTTTCTTT. Its translation: CASSQDQAYTEAFF.

The rearrangement links TRBV20-1 to TRBJ1-1, with TRBD1 as a possible D gene (5 bases). CDR3 length: 11 amino acids. V lost 1 base to trimming and J lost 10 bases, with 10 bases between them. Germline V gives CDR1 DFQATT, CDR2 SNEGSKA (reference sequence). CDR3 coding DNA: TGCAGTGCTAGAGCTGACAGTGCAGCTTTCTTT. It translates to CSARADSAAFF.

The V and J genes are TRBV21-1 and TRBJ2-5; the table's D call of TRBD1 was not tested on the DNA. TRBV21-1 is marked as a pseudogene. The CDR3 length is 17 residues. In DNA form, the CDR3 reads TGTGCCAGCAGCAAAGAGGTCGGGACAGGGCTTTCGGAGACCCAGTACTTC. It translates to CASSKEVGTGLSETQYF.

The gene calls are TRBV18 and TRBJ2-1; TRBD1 matches 10 bases. CDR3 length: 15 amino acids. Germline V CDR1 and CDR2: KGHSH, LQKENI. Losses at the gene ends were 5 bases for V and 6 bases for J; bases not matched to a gene: 7. CDR3 DNA sequence: TGTGCCAGCTCAGAGGAGACAGGGGGCCTCAATGAGCAGTTCTTC. Amino acid sequence: CASSEETGGLNEQFF.

This clone has a handful of counts. The CDR3 DNA reads as TGTGCCAGCAGTTTGGTGCGAGAGCCCCAGCATTTT. It specifies CASSLVREPQHF. The chain carries TRBV12-3 or TRBV12-4 and TRBJ1-5; D is uncertain. The V and J ends lost 3 bases and 8 bases respectively, with 8 bases between them. CDR3 size: 12 residues.

The chain links TRBV18 to TRBJ1-4, with a possible D match to TRBD1 (6 bases). Between the trimmed V and J ends, which lost 5 bases and 5 bases, there was a span of 15 bases. This CDR3 is 15 amino acids long. The germline V gene has CDR1 KGHSH and CDR2 LQKENI. The CDR3 DNA follows: TGTGCCAGCTCATCCGGACAGCGAGGGAATGAAAAACTGTTTTTT. It specifies CASSSGQRGNEKLFF.

The chain joins TRBV10-2 to TRBJ2-7; 12 bases agree with TRBD2. The CDR3 consists of 13 residues. Germline-derived CDR1 and CDR2 are WSHSY and SAAADI. V shed 6 bases and J 6 bases; nucleotides not matched to a gene: 3. The CDR3 region has the DNA TGCGCCAGCAGCCTAGCGGGGGGGATCGAGCAGTACTTC. The encoded protein is CASSLAGGIEQYF.

The chain carries TRBV11-2 and TRBJ1-2, with 7 bases fitting TRBD1. V lost 5 bases to trimming and J lost 0 bases; unmatched junction nucleotides: 9. The CDR3 length is 16 residues. In germline, CDR1 is SGHAT, CDR2 FQNNGV. CDR3 DNA: TGTGCCAGCAGCCCAAGACAGGGACGGGCTAACTATGGCTACACCTTC. Protein: CASSPRQGRANYGYTF. The whole variable domain, remainder taken from reference TRBV11-2 and TRBJ1-2, is EAGVAQSPRYKIIEKRQSVAFWCNPISGHATLYWYQQILGQGPKLLIQFQNNGVVDDSQLPKDRFSAERLKGVDSTLKIQPAKLEDSAVYLCASSPRQGRANYGYTFGSGTRLTVV.

The V call is TRBV18, the J call TRBJ2-1; TRBD2 aligns across 9 bases. Germline V gives CDR1 KGHSH, CDR2 LQKENI. The ends lost 6 bases at V and 4 bases at J; junction bases unmatched: 4. The CDR3 covers 14 residues. CDR3 protein: CASSPTSGYNEQFF. As DNA, the CDR3 is TGTGCCAGCTCCCCGACTAGCGGATACAATGAGCAGTTCTTC.

This chain connects TRBV30 to TRBJ2-4; tentative D call: TRBD1 (5 bases). Germline CDR1 and CDR2: GTSNPN and SVGIG (reference sequence). CDR3 size: 16 residues. Trimming stripped 1 base from V and 1 base from J, with 14 bases between. Written as DNA, the CDR3 is TGTGCCTGGAGTGCGCTAGGGGATCGGGCCAAAAACATTCAGTACTTC. Protein sequence: CAWSALGDRAKNIQYF.

The V and J genes are TRBV3-1 (or the pseudogene TRBV3-2) and TRBJ1-2, with unresolved D. CDR3 length: 14 residues. V shed 3 bases and J shed 4 bases, with 12 bases lying between them. Germline V gene data show CDR1 as LGHDT and CDR2 as YNNKEL (reference sequence). The CDR3 DNA sequence: TGTGCCAGCAGCCAGGCCCACCGAGGCTATGGCTACACCTTC. Translated, it gives CASSQAHRGYGYTF.

Points on this clone: A read error may produce the germline difference seen at one junction end. The V and J genes are TRBV5-1 and TRBJ1-4; unclear D gene. The CDR3 is 16 amino acids. CDR1 is SGHRS, CDR2 YFSETQ, per germline. The CDR3 region has the DNA TGCGCCAGCAGATTGGGAGAGCTTTACCTGAATGAAAAACTGTTTTTT. Translation gives CASRLGELYLNEKLFF.

This clone has just a few counts. The V call is TRBV7-9, the J call TRBJ2-2; 9 bases are shared with TRBD2. The CDR3 loop spans 15 amino acids. V shed 1 base, J shed 6 bases, and the junction held 3 bases outside the gene matches. The germline V gene has CDR1 SEHNR and CDR2 FQNEAQ (reference sequence). CDR3 in amino acids: CASSLVTSGSGELFF. The CDR3 DNA reads TGTGCCAGCAGCTTAGTAACTAGCGGGTCCGGGGAGCTGTTTTTT.